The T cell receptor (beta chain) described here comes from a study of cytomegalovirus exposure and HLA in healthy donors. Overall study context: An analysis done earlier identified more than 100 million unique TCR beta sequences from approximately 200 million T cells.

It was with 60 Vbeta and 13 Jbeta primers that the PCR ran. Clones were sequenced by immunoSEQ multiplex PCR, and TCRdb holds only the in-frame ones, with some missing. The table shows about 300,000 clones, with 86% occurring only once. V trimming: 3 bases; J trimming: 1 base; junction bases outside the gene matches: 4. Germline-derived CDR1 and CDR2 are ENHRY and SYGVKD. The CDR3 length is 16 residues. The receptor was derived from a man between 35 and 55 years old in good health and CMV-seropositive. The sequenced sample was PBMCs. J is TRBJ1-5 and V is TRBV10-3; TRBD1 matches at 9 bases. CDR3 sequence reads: CAISEFGTGSNQPQHF. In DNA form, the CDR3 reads TGTGCCATCAGTGAATTCGGGACAGGGAGCAATCAGCCCCAGCATTTT.